This note documents a single TCR beta chain sequence. The antigen is undetermined. V was shortened by 2 bases and J by 3 bases, with 10 bases between the two germline ends. The CDR3 totals 14 residues. Germline CDR1 is SEHNR and CDR2 is FQNEAQ (reference sequence). This sample was taken from a study of cytomegalovirus exposure and HLA in healthy donors. Study-level findings and limits: It was likely that a cluster of highly shared sequence variants was a sequencing artifact. In most subjects, TCR beta sequences reportedly gave accurate predictions of HLA-A and HLA-B alleles.

Primers: 60 Vbeta forward and 13 Jbeta reverse. TCRdb keeps only in-frame clones here, not all; method: immunoSEQ multiplex PCR. The sample holds about 200,000 clones, 75% to 80% seen once. The gene calls are TRBV7-9 and TRBJ1-2, with D tentatively TRBD1 (6 bases). The sample consisted of PBMCs. This TCR came from a male donor in good health and CMV-seronegative. The chain's CDR3 is CASSLTGIDYGYTF. The CDR3 DNA reads as TGTGCCAGCAGCTTAACAGGGATTGACTATGGCTACACCTTC.